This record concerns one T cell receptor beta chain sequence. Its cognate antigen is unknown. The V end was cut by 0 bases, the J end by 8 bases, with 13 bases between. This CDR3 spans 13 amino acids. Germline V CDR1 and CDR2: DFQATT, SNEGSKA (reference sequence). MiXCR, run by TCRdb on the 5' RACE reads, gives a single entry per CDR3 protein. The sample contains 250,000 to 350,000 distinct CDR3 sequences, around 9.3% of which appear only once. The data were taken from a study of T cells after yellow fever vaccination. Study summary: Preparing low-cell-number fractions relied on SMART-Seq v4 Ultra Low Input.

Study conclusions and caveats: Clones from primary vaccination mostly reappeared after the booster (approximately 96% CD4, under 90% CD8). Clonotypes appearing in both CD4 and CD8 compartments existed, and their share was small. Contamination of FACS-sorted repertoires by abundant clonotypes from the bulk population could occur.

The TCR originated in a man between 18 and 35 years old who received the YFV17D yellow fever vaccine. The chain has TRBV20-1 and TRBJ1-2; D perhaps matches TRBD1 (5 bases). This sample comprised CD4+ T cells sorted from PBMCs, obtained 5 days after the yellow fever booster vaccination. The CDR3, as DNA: TGCAGTGCTAGAGAGGACGGACGGGGCGGCTACACCTTC. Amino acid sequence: CSAREDGRGGYTF.